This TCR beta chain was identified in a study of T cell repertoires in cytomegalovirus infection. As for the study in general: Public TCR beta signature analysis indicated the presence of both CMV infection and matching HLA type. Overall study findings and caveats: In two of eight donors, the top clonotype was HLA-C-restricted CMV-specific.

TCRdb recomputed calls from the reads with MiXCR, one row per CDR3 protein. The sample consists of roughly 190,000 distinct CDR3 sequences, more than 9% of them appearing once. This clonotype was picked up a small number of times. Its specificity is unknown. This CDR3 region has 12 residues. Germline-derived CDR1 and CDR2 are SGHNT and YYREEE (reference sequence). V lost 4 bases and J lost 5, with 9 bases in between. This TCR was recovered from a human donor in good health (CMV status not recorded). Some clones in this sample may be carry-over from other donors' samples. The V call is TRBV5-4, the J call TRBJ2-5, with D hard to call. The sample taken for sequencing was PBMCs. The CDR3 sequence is CASSLNSETQYF. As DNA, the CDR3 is TGTGCCAGCAGCCTAAATTCGGAGACCCAGTACTTC.